This record concerns one T cell receptor beta chain sequence. This entry belongs to a study of blood T cell repertoires in COVID-19. How the authors handled the data: Researchers report that nucleated cell counts were estimated from reference gene primer amplification. Data came from immunoSEQ multiplex PCR; TCRdb stores just in-frame clones and leaves some out. D and trimming come from the DNA, and the V and J calls and clone size come from that table. The data show more than 65,000 clones, roughly 82% seen once. The germline CDR1 and CDR2 sequences are SGHNT and YYREEE (reference sequence). Trimming cost V 4 bases and J 5 bases; bases outside gene matches: 10. The CDR3 consists of 17 residues.

The chain joins TRBV5-4 to TRBJ2-2; 11 nucleotides match TRBD2. The receptor's source is a woman aged 80 or over with acute or convalescent COVID-19. Sequencing was carried out using peripheral blood. CDR3 residues: CASSTPTSGSGTGELFF. CDR3 nucleotide sequence: TGTGCCAGCAGCACTCCCACTAGCGGGAGCGGTACCGGGGAGCTGTTTTTT.